This is a list of T cell receptor beta chains from one sample in a study of T-cell memory formation after mild COVID-19. TCRdb fed the 5' RACE reads into MiXCR, producing one record per CDR3 protein. The sample has 110,000 or so distinct CDR3 sequences, about 20% seen once; the top ten hold approximately 41%. Specimen: PBMCs or a T cell subset sorted from them (not recorded which). The receptors come from a man aged 18 to 35 who had mild COVID-19 (a few samples of this study predate the infection). Cell type and time point are not known. Both conserved end residues are part of each CDR3. The D gene is left open where the match is weak. The size field is filled for only some rows; it gives once, few, many or a size class.

NA	TRBV3-1	few	TRBJ2-3	TGTGCCAGCAGCCAACCCGGAGGGGTTTGGGGGGAATACACAGATACGCAGTATTTT	CASSQPGGVWGEYTDTQYF
NA	TRBV12-3/TRBV12-4	few	TRBJ1-1	TGTGCCAGCACCAAGGACGTTAGAAACACTGAAGCTTTCTTT	CASTKDVRNTEAFF
NA	TRBV4-2	few	TRBJ2-5	TGTGCCAGCAGCCAAGATCAGCCCCGGACCGGGGGAGAGACCCAGTACTTC	CASSQDQPRTGGETQYF
NA	TRBV13	few	TRBJ2-7	TGTGCCAGCAGCCAAAACAATAACTACGAGCAGTACTTC	CASSQNNNYEQYF
NA	TRBV27	NA	TRBJ2-1	TGTGCCAGCAGGATAGCGTTCCTAGCCTCCGATGAGCAGTTCTTC	CASRIAFLASDEQFF
TRBD2	TRBV7-6	NA	TRBJ2-3	TGTGCCAGCAGCTTTCCTGAGACTAGCGGTAGCACAGATACGCAGTATTTT	CASSFPETSGSTDTQYF
TRBD2	TRBV9	few	TRBJ2-3	TGTGCCAGCAGCGAGCGGGGTCAAAGGGTGGATACGCAGTATTTT	CASSERGQRVDTQYF
NA	TRBV4-1	NA	TRBJ2-3	TGCGCCAGCAGCCAAGATACGGGGGTAATCCCAGATACGCAGTATTTT	CASSQDTGVIPDTQYF
TRBD1	TRBV5-6	few	TRBJ2-1	TGTGCCAGCAGCCCGACGGACAGGGACTACAATGAGCAGTTCTTC	CASSPTDRDYNEQFF
NA	TRBV10-2	NA	TRBJ2-7	TGCGCCAGCAGGGGGGGAGCAGGAGGTTACGAGCAGTACTTC	CASRGGAGGYEQYF
NA	TRBV11-2	NA	TRBJ2-3	TGTGCCAGCAGCCCCTACGGCACAGATACGCAGTATTTT	CASSPYGTDTQYF
NA	TRBV14	NA	TRBJ1-2	TGTGCCAGCAGCCAAGACGTCAAGGTTGGAGGGAACGATGGCTACACCTTC	CASSQDVKVGGNDGYTF
TRBD2	TRBV3-1	NA	TRBJ2-3	TGTGCCAGCAGCCAGGGACTAGGTACGCAGTATTTT	CASSQGLGTQYF
NA	TRBV13	NA	TRBJ2-3	TGTGCCAGCAGCTTACGGGCAGCCCTTGGTGGTACGCAGTATTTT	CASSLRAALGGTQYF
NA	TRBV20-1	few	TRBJ1-4	TGCAGTGCTAGTTGGGCAACTAATGAAAAACTGTTTTTT	CSASWATNEKLFF
TRBD2	TRBV27	NA	TRBJ2-7	TGTGCCAGCAGTTTAGGGACTAGCGGGGGATCCTACGAGCAGTACTTC	CASSLGTSGGSYEQYF
NA	TRBV5-1	many	TRBJ2-2	TGCGCCAGCAGCTTGAAGTTCGGGGGAACCGGGGAGCTGTTTTTT	CASSLKFGGTGELFF
NA	TRBV6-5	few	TRBJ1-2	TGTGCCAGCAGCCCGTCTAGGGGCGGCTACACCTTC	CASSPSRGGYTF
TRBD1	TRBV20-1	few	TRBJ2-1	TGCAGTGCTAACCCCGGGACAGGGGAAAACAATGAGCAGTTCTTC	CSANPGTGENNEQFF
NA	TRBV9	few	TRBJ2-3	TGTGCCAGCAGCGTAGGCACAGATACGCAGTATTTT	CASSVGTDTQYF
NA	TRBV5-6	NA	TRBJ1-6	TGTGCCAGCAGCTCCTCACAGAGCTCCTATAATTCACCCCTCCACTTT	CASSSSQSSYNSPLHF
NA	TRBV4-1	few	TRBJ2-2	TGCGCCAGCAGCCAAGATCCGGGGGCGAACACCGGGGAGCTGTTTTTT	CASSQDPGANTGELFF
NA	TRBV5-5	few	TRBJ2-2	TGTGCCAGCAGCTCCAGGGTGGGGCGGGAGCTGTTTTTT	CASSSRVGRELFF
NA	TRBV7-9	few	TRBJ2-4	TGTGCCAGCAGCCCCACGATCGGGGGCAAAAACATTCAGTACTTC	CASSPTIGGKNIQYF
NA	TRBV20-1	NA	TRBJ2-2	TGCAGTGCAACGGGGGTCGGTGTGCACAACACCATTTACACCGGGGAGCTGTTTTTT	CSATGVGVHNTIYTGELFF
TRBD1	TRBV9	NA	TRBJ2-3	TGTGCCAGCAATGGACAGGGTAGCACAGATACGCAGTATTTT	CASNGQGSTDTQYF
TRBD2	TRBV7-2	NA	TRBJ2-1	TGTGCCAGCAGCATCCTAGCGGGGGCGTACAATGAGCAGTTCTTC	CASSILAGAYNEQFF
TRBD2	TRBV6-4	many	TRBJ2-2	TGTGCCAGCAGTGGACTAGCGGGGAACACCGGGGAGCTGTTTTTT	CASSGLAGNTGELFF
NA	TRBV5-8	NA	TRBJ1-5	TGTGCCAGCAGCTTGGGAACCTATAGCAATCAGCCCCAGCATTTT	CASSLGTYSNQPQHF
NA	TRBV27	NA	TRBJ1-2	TGTGCCAGCAGTCTCTCTTTGGCCTTGACCTATGGCTACACCTTC	CASSLSLALTYGYTF
NA	TRBV19	NA	TRBJ2-7	TGTGCCAGTAGTATCGCCTTGGGTTCCAACTACGAGCAGTACTTC	CASSIALGSNYEQYF
NA	TRBV13	few	TRBJ1-1	TGTGCCAGCAGCAATGGTGGGGGTACTGAAGCTTTCTTT	CASSNGGGTEAFF
TRBD2	TRBV7-2	NA	TRBJ2-1	TGTGCCAGCAGCTCTCTAGCGGGAGGGCCGAGGGTCCCCTACAATGAGCAGTTCTTC	CASSSLAGGPRVPYNEQFF
TRBD1	TRBV5-1	once	TRBJ1-1	TGCGCCAGCAGCTTGACAGGGGCCCCCAACACTGAAGCTTTCTTT	CASSLTGAPNTEAFF
TRBD2	TRBV6-2/TRBV6-3	few	TRBJ2-1	TGTGCCAGCACCCTTAGCGGGGCCATTTACAATGAGCAGTTCTTC	CASTLSGAIYNEQFF
NA	TRBV6-2/TRBV6-3	few	TRBJ2-2	TGTGCCAGCAGCCACGGCACGGTGGGGCGGGTCACCGGGGAGCTGTTTTTT	CASSHGTVGRVTGELFF
NA	TRBV20-1	NA	TRBJ2-5	TGCAGTGCTAGATCCTCCCTGGAGATGTGGGAGACCCAGTACTTC	CSARSSLEMWETQYF
NA	TRBV5-5	few	TRBJ1-1	TGTGCCAGCAGCTCTGGGACCGGACCTAACACTGAAGCTTTCTTT	CASSSGTGPNTEAFF
TRBD2	TRBV12-5	NA	TRBJ2-7	TGTGCTAGTGGTTTGGTCGGTAGCGGGGTGTACGAGCAGTACTTC	CASGLVGSGVYEQYF
NA	TRBV6-6	NA	TRBJ2-7	TGTGCCAGCAGTTGGCAAAACTACGAGCAGTACTTC	CASSWQNYEQYF
NA	TRBV9	NA	TRBJ2-3	TGTGCCAGCAGCGCCCGGGACTCTCTGGGCACAGATACGCAGTATTTT	CASSARDSLGTDTQYF
NA	TRBV10-3	few	TRBJ2-2	TGTGCCATCCCCTTACACAGGGTGGTTGAGAACACCGGGGAGCTGTTTTTT	CAIPLHRVVENTGELFF
TRBD2	TRBV5-1	few	TRBJ2-1	TGCGCCAGCAGCTTGGCGGGGGGGTATATGTATGAGCAGTTCTTC	CASSLAGGYMYEQFF
NA	TRBV12-3/TRBV12-4	NA	TRBJ2-5	TGTGCCAGCAGCCCCTGGGAGAGGGAGACCCAGTACTTC	CASSPWERETQYF
TRBD1	TRBV6-5	NA	TRBJ1-2	TGTGCCAGCAGTCCCTCGACAGGGGGCTATGGCTACACCTTC	CASSPSTGGYGYTF
TRBD1	TRBV7-9	few	TRBJ2-7	TGTGCCAGCAGCGACCCAGGGGGACAGGGTTCCTACGAGCAGTACTTC	CASSDPGGQGSYEQYF
TRBD2	TRBV6-5	NA	TRBJ2-1	TGTGCCAGCAGACCACTAGCGGGGGGGCCCTACAATGAGCAGTTCTTC	CASRPLAGGPYNEQFF